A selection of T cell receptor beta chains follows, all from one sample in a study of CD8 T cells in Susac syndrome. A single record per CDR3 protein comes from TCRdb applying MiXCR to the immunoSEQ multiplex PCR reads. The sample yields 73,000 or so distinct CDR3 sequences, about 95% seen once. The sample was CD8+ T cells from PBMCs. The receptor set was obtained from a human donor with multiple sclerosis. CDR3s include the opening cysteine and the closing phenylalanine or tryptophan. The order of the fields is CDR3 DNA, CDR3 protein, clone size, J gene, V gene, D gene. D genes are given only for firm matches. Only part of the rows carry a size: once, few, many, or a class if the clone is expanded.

CDR3 DNA: TGCAGCGTAGACCCCGCGCAGGCCTCGGATGAGCAGTTCTTC
CDR3 protein: CSVDPAQASDEQFF
clone size: NA
J gene: TRBJ2-1
V gene: TRBV29-1
D gene: NA

CDR3 DNA: TGTGCCAGCAGTTATTGGGAGGGAGAAGATGTGCAGTTCTTC
CDR3 protein: CASSYWEGEDVQFF
clone size: NA
J gene: TRBJ2-1
V gene: TRBV6-2/TRBV6-3
D gene: TRBD2

CDR3 DNA: TGTGCCAGCAGCTTCAGGGAAAACCAAGAGACCCAGTACTTC
CDR3 protein: CASSFRENQETQYF
clone size: NA
J gene: TRBJ2-5
V gene: TRBV13
D gene: NA

CDR3 DNA: TGTGCCAGCAGCTTAGAACTAGCGGGCTTCCAATTGTCGGGGTCGGAGGAGACCCAGTACTTC
CDR3 protein: CASSLELAGFQLSGSEETQYF
clone size: NA
J gene: TRBJ2-5
V gene: TRBV11-1
D gene: TRBD2

CDR3 DNA: TGTGCCAGCAGCCCACCGGGACAGCGAAAAAACATTCAGTACTTC
CDR3 protein: CASSPPGQRKNIQYF
clone size: NA
J gene: TRBJ2-4
V gene: TRBV11-2
D gene: TRBD1

CDR3 DNA: TGTGCCTGCATCAGGGAGAGCACCGGGGAGCTGTTTTTT
CDR3 protein: CACIRESTGELFF
clone size: once
J gene: TRBJ2-2
V gene: TRBV30
D gene: NA

CDR3 DNA: TGTGCTAGCAGCTCTCGGGACCTCCAAGAGACCCAGTACTTC
CDR3 protein: CASSSRDLQETQYF
clone size: NA
J gene: TRBJ2-5
V gene: TRBV7-7
D gene: NA

CDR3 DNA: TGCAGCGTTTGGGACCTCAACTCCTACGAGCAGTACTTC
CDR3 protein: CSVWDLNSYEQYF
clone size: NA
J gene: TRBJ2-7
V gene: TRBV29-1
D gene: NA

CDR3 DNA: TGTGCCTGGAGTGAGGACTATGGCTACACCTTC
CDR3 protein: CAWSEDYGYTF
clone size: NA
J gene: TRBJ1-2
V gene: TRBV30
D gene: NA

CDR3 DNA: TGTGCCTGGAGTGTTATAGCGGGGGAAGGGGCAGATACGCAGTATTTT
CDR3 protein: CAWSVIAGEGADTQYF
clone size: NA
J gene: TRBJ2-3
V gene: TRBV30
D gene: TRBD2

CDR3 DNA: TGTGCCAGCAGCGAGACTAGTAGATACCGGGCCGGGGAGCTGTTTTTT
CDR3 protein: CASSETSRYRAGELFF
clone size: NA
J gene: TRBJ2-2
V gene: TRBV9
D gene: NA

CDR3 DNA: TGCGCCAGCAGCCAAGCGCAGGGCCAAACTGAAGCTTTCTTT
CDR3 protein: CASSQAQGQTEAFF
clone size: once
J gene: TRBJ1-1
V gene: TRBV4-1
D gene: NA

CDR3 DNA: TGTGCCAGCAGCTCCGCTAACCAAGAGACCCAGTACTTC
CDR3 protein: CASSSANQETQYF
clone size: NA
J gene: TRBJ2-5
V gene: TRBV7-9
D gene: NA

CDR3 DNA: TGCAGCGTTGAAGATGATCGGGGCCTAGCGGAGCACTACGAGCAGTACTTC
CDR3 protein: CSVEDDRGLAEHYEQYF
clone size: NA
J gene: TRBJ2-7
V gene: TRBV29-1
D gene: TRBD2

CDR3 DNA: TGTGCCAGCAGTTCCAGGGGGACGGACTATGGCTACACCTTC
CDR3 protein: CASSSRGTDYGYTF
clone size: NA
J gene: TRBJ1-2
V gene: TRBV6-2/TRBV6-3
D gene: TRBD1

CDR3 DNA: TGTGCCATCAGTGGGGGACAGGGATACACTGAAGCTTTCTTT
CDR3 protein: CAISGGQGYTEAFF
clone size: NA
J gene: TRBJ1-1
V gene: TRBV10-3
D gene: TRBD1

CDR3 DNA: TGTGCCAGCAGCCGGGAGGACGAGCAGTACTTC
CDR3 protein: CASSREDEQYF
clone size: NA
J gene: TRBJ2-7
V gene: TRBV5-5
D gene: TRBD2

CDR3 DNA: TGCAGTGCAGATATGGCTAGCGGGAGTCGCGAGCAGTACTTC
CDR3 protein: CSADMASGSREQYF
clone size: NA
J gene: TRBJ2-7
V gene: TRBV20-1
D gene: TRBD2

CDR3 DNA: TGTGCCAGCAGCTTGACAGGGACCAACGAGCAGTACTTC
CDR3 protein: CASSLTGTNEQYF
clone size: once
J gene: TRBJ2-7
V gene: TRBV13
D gene: TRBD1

CDR3 DNA: TGTGCCAGCAGCGTGACTAGCGGTTACACCGGGGAGCTGTTTTTT
CDR3 protein: CASSVTSGYTGELFF
clone size: NA
J gene: TRBJ2-2
V gene: TRBV6-2/TRBV6-3
D gene: TRBD2

CDR3 DNA: TGCAGCGTTGAGAGGGGGGACGAGGCCCAGGAGACCCAGTACTTC
CDR3 protein: CSVERGDEAQETQYF
clone size: NA
J gene: TRBJ2-5
V gene: TRBV29-1
D gene: NA

CDR3 DNA: TGTGCCAGCCGCCAGGGGTCCGGGACTGGGGCCAACGTCCTGACTTTC
CDR3 protein: CASRQGSGTGANVLTF
clone size: once
J gene: TRBJ2-6
V gene: TRBV27
D gene: NA

CDR3 DNA: TGCGCCAGCAGCCAATACCACCGGGACGGAATTTATGGCTACACCTTC
CDR3 protein: CASSQYHRDGIYGYTF
clone size: NA
J gene: TRBJ1-2
V gene: TRBV4-3
D gene: NA

CDR3 DNA: TGTGCCAGCAGCCTCTTTTCCTACGAGCAGTACTTC
CDR3 protein: CASSLFSYEQYF
clone size: NA
J gene: TRBJ2-7
V gene: TRBV7-2
D gene: NA

CDR3 DNA: TGTGCCAGCAGTGACACACTAGCGGGGTACAATGAGCAGTTCTTC
CDR3 protein: CASSDTLAGYNEQFF
clone size: NA
J gene: TRBJ2-1
V gene: TRBV25-1
D gene: TRBD2

CDR3 DNA: TGCAGCGCCAGGTGGGGCGAGGCGAACACTGAAGCTTTCTTT
CDR3 protein: CSARWGEANTEAFF
clone size: NA
J gene: TRBJ1-1
V gene: TRBV29-1
D gene: NA

CDR3 DNA: TGTGCCAGCAGTCCGGGACTGCTTCAAGAGACCCAGTACTTC
CDR3 protein: CASSPGLLQETQYF
clone size: NA
J gene: TRBJ2-5
V gene: TRBV28
D gene: NA

CDR3 DNA: TGCGCCAGCAGCCAAGAAGGGGTCCCTAGCAATCAGCCCCAGCATTTT
CDR3 protein: CASSQEGVPSNQPQHF
clone size: NA
J gene: TRBJ1-5
V gene: TRBV4-1
D gene: NA

CDR3 DNA: TGTGCCAGCAGCGACGGGGGGGACCATCAGCCCCAGCATTTT
CDR3 protein: CASSDGGDHQPQHF
clone size: NA
J gene: TRBJ1-5
V gene: TRBV13
D gene: NA

CDR3 DNA: TGTGCCAGCAGTCCCCGGACAGGTACCTACGAGCAGTACTTC
CDR3 protein: CASSPRTGTYEQYF
clone size: NA
J gene: TRBJ2-7
V gene: TRBV12-3/TRBV12-4
D gene: TRBD1

CDR3 DNA: TGTGCCAGCAGTTACTCTCTGGCGGAGGCCAACGTCCTGACTTTC
CDR3 protein: CASSYSLAEANVLTF
clone size: NA
J gene: TRBJ2-6
V gene: TRBV6-2/TRBV6-3
D gene: NA

CDR3 DNA: TGTGCCAGCAGATTAAGACGGGAGAACACTGAAGCTTTCTTT
CDR3 protein: CASRLRRENTEAFF
clone size: NA
J gene: TRBJ1-1
V gene: TRBV6-2/TRBV6-3
D gene: NA

CDR3 DNA: TGCAGCGTTATGACAGGGACAGATACGCAGTATTTT
CDR3 protein: CSVMTGTDTQYF
clone size: once
J gene: TRBJ2-3
V gene: TRBV29-1
D gene: TRBD1

CDR3 DNA: TGTGCCAGCAGCGCCCGGACTAGCGGGGGTAATGAGCAGTTCTTC
CDR3 protein: CASSARTSGGNEQFF
clone size: NA
J gene: TRBJ2-1
V gene: TRBV9
D gene: TRBD2

CDR3 DNA: TGTGCCAGCAGCCCACGGTTACTCTCCTACGAGCAGTACTTC
CDR3 protein: CASSPRLLSYEQYF
clone size: NA
J gene: TRBJ2-7
V gene: TRBV13
D gene: NA

CDR3 DNA: TGTGCCAGCAGTTTATCGAAGTACGAGCAGTACTTC
CDR3 protein: CASSLSKYEQYF
clone size: NA
J gene: TRBJ2-7
V gene: TRBV27
D gene: NA

CDR3 DNA: TGCAGCGCCGGACTAGCGGGAGACGGGGAGCTGTTTTTT
CDR3 protein: CSAGLAGDGELFF
clone size: NA
J gene: TRBJ2-2
V gene: TRBV29-1
D gene: TRBD2

CDR3 DNA: TGTGCCAGCAGCTTGCATCTGGGGGCGAACACTGAAGCTTTCTTT
CDR3 protein: CASSLHLGANTEAFF
clone size: NA
J gene: TRBJ1-1
V gene: TRBV5-4
D gene: NA

CDR3 DNA: TGCAGTGCTGGACAGGGGACACTATACGAGCAGTACTTC
CDR3 protein: CSAGQGTLYEQYF
clone size: NA
J gene: TRBJ2-7
V gene: TRBV20-1
D gene: TRBD1

CDR3 DNA: TGTGCCAGCAGCGCGGACAATGAGCAGTTCTTC
CDR3 protein: CASSADNEQFF
clone size: NA
J gene: TRBJ2-1
V gene: TRBV9
D gene: NA

CDR3 DNA: TGCGCCAGCAGCTTGGTCCCTAGCGGGGCTTCGGGGACGCAGTATTTT
CDR3 protein: CASSLVPSGASGTQYF
clone size: NA
J gene: TRBJ2-3
V gene: TRBV5-1
D gene: TRBD2